This TCR beta chain was found in a study of cytomegalovirus exposure and HLA in healthy donors. Broader study findings: Cytomegalovirus-associated TCR beta chains were listed, numbering roughly 150. A later analysis found that most CMV-associated TCR beta chains appeared HLA-restricted.

It was with 60 Vbeta and 13 Jbeta primers that the PCR ran. Here immunoSEQ multiplex PCR was the method, and the copy in TCRdb shows in-frame clones only, minus some. The data contain more than 65,000 clones, 76% of them singletons. This CDR3 region has 13 residues. The germline V gene encodes CDR1 SNHLY and CDR2 FYNNEI. The germline V and J ends were trimmed by 8 bases and 5 bases, with 12 bases remaining between them. As concerns this clone: Its antigen is still unknown.

Donors sampled were nominally healthy, though unrecorded immune exposures were likely. This sequence originates from a man aged 35 to 55 in good health and CMV-seronegative. The V call is TRBV2, the J call TRBJ2-2, with D perhaps TRBD1 (5 bases). The sequenced sample consisted of PBMCs. CDR3 sequence (DNA): TGTGCCAGCGCGACAGACAAAACCGGGGAGCTGTTTTTT. Translated: CASATDKTGELFF.